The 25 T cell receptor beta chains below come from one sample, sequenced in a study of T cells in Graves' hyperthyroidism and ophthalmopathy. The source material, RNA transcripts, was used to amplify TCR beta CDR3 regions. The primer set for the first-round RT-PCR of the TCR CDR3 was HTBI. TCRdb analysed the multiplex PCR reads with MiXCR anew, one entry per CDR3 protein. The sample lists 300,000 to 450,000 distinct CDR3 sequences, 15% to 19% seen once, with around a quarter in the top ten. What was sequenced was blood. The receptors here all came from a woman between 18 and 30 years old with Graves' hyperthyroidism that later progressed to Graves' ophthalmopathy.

The CDR3 DNA follows: TGTGCCAGCAGCTTGTTCGCGGGCATGAGCTCCTACGAGCAGTTCTTC. This codes for CASSLFAGMSSYEQFF. This chain uses TRBV5-6 with TRBJ2-7; the D gene is possibly TRBD2 (5 bases). The J call may be wrong; the DNA end is better matched by TRBJ2-1. This CDR3 is 16 amino acids long. From germline, CDR1 is SGHDT and CDR2 YYEEEE.

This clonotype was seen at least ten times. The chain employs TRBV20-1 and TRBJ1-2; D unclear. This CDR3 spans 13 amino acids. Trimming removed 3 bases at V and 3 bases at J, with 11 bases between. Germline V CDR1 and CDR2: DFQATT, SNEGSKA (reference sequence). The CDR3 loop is CSASDKGDYGYTF. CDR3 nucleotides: TGCAGTGCTAGTGATAAAGGCGACTATGGCTACACCTTC.

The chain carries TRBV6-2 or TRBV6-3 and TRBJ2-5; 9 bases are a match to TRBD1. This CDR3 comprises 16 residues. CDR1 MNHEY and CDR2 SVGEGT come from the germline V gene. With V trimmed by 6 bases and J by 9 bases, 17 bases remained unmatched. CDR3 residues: CASSRSEGQGYRAQYF. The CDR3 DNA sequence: TGTGCCAGCAGCCGCTCAGAGGGACAGGGCTATAGGGCCCAGTACTTC.

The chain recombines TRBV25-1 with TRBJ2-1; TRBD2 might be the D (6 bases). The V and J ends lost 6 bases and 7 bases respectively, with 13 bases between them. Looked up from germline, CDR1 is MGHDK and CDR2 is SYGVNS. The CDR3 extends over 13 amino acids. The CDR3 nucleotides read TGTGCCAGCAGGGCTGGGGGGTGGAATGAGCAGTTCTTC. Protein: CASRAGGWNEQFF.

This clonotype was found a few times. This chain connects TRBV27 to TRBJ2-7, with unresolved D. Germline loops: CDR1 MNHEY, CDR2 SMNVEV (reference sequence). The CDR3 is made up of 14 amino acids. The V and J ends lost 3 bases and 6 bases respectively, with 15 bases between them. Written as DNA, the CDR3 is TGTGCCAGCAGTTTCAATGGCCTAGATCGCGAGCAGTACTTC. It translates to CASSFNGLDREQYF.

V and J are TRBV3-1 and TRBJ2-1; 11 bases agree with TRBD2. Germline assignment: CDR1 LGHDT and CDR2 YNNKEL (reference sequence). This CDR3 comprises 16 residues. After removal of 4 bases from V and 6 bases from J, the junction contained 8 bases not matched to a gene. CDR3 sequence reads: CASSRRLAGILNEQFF. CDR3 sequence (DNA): TGTGCCAGCAGCCGAAGACTAGCGGGAATTCTCAATGAGCAGTTCTTC.

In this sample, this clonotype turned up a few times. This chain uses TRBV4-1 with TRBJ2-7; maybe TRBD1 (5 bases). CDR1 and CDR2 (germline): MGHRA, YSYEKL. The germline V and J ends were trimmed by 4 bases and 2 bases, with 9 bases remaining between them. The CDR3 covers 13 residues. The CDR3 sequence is CASSRQTAYEQYF. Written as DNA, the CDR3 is TGCGCCAGCAGCCGGCAGACAGCCTACGAGCAGTACTTC.

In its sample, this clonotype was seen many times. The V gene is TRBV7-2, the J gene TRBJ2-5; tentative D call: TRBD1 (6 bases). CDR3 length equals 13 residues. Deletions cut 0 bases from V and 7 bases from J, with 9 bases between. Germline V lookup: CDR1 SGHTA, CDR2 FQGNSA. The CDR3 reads CASSLASRGTQYF. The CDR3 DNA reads TGTGCCAGCAGCTTAGCCTCCAGGGGGACCCAGTACTTC.

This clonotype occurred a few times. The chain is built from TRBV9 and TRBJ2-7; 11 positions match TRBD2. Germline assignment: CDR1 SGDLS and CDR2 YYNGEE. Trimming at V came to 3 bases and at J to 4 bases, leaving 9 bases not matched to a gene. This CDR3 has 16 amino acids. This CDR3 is CASSGTGTSGLYEQYF. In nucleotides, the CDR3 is TGTGCCAGCAGCGGTACCGGGACTAGCGGCTTATACGAGCAGTACTTC.

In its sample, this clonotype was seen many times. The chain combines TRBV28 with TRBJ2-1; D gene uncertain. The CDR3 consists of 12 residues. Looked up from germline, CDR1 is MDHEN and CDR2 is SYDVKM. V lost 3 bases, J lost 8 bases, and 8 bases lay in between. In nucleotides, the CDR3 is TGTGCCAGCAGTTTCGGTGGCGATGAGCAGTTCTTC. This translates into CASSFGGDEQFF.

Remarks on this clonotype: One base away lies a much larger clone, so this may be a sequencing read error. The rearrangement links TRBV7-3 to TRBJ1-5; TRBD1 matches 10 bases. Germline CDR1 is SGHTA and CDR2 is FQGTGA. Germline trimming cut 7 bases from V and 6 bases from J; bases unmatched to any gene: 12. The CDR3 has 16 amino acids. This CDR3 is CASKNRDRGGSQPQHF. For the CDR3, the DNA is TGTGCCAGCAAAAACCGGGACAGGGGTGGAAGTCAGCCCCAGCATTTT.

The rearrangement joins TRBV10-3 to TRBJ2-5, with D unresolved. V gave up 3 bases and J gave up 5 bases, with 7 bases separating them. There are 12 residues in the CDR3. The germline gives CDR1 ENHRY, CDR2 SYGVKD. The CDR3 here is CAISEVGETQYF. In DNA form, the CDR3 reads TGTGCCATCAGTGAAGTAGGGGAGACCCAGTACTTC.

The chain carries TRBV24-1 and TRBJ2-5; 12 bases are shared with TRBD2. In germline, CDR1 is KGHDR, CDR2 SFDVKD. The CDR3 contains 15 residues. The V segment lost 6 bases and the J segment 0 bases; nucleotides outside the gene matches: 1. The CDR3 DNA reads TGTGCCACCAGTAGACTAGCGGGAGACCAAGAGACCCAGTACTTC. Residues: CATSRLAGDQETQYF.

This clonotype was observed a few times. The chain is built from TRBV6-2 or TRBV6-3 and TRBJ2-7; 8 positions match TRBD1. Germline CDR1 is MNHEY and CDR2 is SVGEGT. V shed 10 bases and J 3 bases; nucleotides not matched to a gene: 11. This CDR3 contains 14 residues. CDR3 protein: CANLLGTGFYEQYF. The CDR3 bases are TGTGCCAATCTACTAGGGACAGGATTCTACGAGCAGTACTTC.

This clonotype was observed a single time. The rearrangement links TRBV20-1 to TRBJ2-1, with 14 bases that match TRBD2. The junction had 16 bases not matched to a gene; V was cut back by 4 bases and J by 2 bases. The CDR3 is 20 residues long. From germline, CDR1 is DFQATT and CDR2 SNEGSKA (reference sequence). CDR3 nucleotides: TGCAGTGCTACTGATACGGGACTAGCGGGAGAGGGGAGGGCCTACAATGAGCAGTTCTTC. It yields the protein CSATDTGLAGEGRAYNEQFF.

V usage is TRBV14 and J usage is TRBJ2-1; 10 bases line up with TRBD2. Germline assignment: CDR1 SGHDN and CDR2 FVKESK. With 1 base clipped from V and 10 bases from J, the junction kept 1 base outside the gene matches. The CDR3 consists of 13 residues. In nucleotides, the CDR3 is TGTGCCAGCAGCCAAGGACTAGCGGGCGAGCAGTTCTTC. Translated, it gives CASSQGLAGEQFF.

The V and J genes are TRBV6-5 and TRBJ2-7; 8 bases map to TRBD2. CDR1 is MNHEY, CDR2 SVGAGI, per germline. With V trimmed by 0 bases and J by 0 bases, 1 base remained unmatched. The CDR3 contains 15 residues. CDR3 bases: TGTGCCAGCAGTTACTCGAGCGGGAGCTCCTACGAGCAGTACTTC. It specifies CASSYSSGSSYEQYF.

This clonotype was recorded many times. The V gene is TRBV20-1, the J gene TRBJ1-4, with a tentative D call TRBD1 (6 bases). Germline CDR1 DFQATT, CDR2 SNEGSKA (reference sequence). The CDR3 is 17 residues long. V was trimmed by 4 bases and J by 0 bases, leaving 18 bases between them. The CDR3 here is CSATLGQTVATNEKLFF. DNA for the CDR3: TGCAGTGCTACCCTCGGACAGACAGTTGCAACTAATGAAAAACTGTTTTTT.

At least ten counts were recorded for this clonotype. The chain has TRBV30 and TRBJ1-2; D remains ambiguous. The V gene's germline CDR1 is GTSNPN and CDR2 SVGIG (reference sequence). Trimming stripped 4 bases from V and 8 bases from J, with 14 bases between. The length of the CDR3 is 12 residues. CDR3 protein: CAWKADLYGYTF. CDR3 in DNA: TGTGCCTGGAAGGCAGATCTGTACGGCTACACCTTC.

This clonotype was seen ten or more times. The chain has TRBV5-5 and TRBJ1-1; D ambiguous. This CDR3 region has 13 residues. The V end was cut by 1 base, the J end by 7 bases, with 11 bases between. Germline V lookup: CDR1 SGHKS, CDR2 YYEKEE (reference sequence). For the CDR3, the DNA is TGTGCCAGCAGCTTGTGGTACGACAATGAAGCTTTCTTT. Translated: CASSLWYDNEAFF.

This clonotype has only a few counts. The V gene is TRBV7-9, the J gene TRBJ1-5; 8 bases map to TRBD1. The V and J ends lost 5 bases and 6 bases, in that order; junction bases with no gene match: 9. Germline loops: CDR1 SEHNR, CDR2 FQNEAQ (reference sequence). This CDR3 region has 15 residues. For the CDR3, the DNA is TGTGCCAGCAGCGCCTCCGGACAGGGAGGTCAGCCCCAGCATTTT. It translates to CASSASGQGGQPQHF.

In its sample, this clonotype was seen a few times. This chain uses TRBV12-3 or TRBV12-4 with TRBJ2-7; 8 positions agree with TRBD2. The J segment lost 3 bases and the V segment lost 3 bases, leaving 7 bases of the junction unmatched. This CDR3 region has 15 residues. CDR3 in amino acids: CASSFDWTSSYEQYF. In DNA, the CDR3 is TGTGCCAGCAGTTTCGATTGGACTAGCAGCTACGAGCAGTACTTC.

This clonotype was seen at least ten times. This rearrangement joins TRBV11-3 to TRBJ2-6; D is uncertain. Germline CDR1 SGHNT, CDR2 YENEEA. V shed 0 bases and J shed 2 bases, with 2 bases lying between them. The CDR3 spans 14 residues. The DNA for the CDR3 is TGTGCCAGCAGCTTAGACGCTGGGGCCAACGTCCTGACTTTC. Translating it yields CASSLDAGANVLTF.

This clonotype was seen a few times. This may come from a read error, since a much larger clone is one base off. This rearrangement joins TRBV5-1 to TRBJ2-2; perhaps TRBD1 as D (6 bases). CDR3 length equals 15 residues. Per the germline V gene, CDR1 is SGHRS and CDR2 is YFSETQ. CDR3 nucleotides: TGCGCCAGCAGCTTGAGGACAGCGAACACCCGGGAGCTGTTTTTT. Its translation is CASSLRTANTRELFF.

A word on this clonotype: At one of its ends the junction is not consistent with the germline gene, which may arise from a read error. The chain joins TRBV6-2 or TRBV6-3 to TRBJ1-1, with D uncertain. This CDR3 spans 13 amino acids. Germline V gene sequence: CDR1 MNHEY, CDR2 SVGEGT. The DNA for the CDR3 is TGTGCCAGCAGACTCGGACGGAACGCTGAAGCTTTCTTT. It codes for CASRLGRNAEAFF.